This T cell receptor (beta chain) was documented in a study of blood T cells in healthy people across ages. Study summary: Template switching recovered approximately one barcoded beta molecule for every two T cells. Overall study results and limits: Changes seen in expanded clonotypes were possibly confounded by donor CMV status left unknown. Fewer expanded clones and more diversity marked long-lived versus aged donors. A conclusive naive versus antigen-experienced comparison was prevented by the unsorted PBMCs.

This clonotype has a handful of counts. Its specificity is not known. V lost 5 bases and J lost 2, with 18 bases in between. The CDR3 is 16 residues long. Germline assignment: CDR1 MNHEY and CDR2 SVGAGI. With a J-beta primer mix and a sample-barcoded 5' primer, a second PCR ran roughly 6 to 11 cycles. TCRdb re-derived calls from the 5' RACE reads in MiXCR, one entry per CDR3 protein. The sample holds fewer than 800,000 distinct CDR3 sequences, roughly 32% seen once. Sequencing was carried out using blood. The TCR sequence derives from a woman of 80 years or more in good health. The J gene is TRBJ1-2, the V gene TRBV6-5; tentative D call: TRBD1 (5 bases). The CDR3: CASSRTSGRANYGYTF. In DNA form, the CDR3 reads TGTGCCAGCAGTCGAACCTCAGGGAGAGCGAACTATGGCTACACCTTC.